Below are 17 T cell receptor beta chains sequenced from a single sample in a study of molecular identifiers for immune sequencing clone quantification. Each CDR3 protein is one row after TCRdb ran MiXCR on the PCR reads. Among over 550,000 distinct CDR3 sequences listed, 25% were seen once. Sequenced: naive CD8+ T cells from blood, with Jurkat cell RNA spiked in. The subset was: FACS-sorted CD8+CD4-CCR7+CD45RA+ naive T cells. These receptor sequences come from a human donor in good health. Some libraries in this study had Jurkat cell RNA spiked in.

This clonotype has ten or more counts. A read error may produce the germline difference seen at one junction end. This chain's CDR3 is CASSLAGGWFF. The DNA for the CDR3 is TGTGCCAGCAGCTTAGCGGGGGGTTGGTTCTTC. The rearrangement joins TRBV12-3 or TRBV12-4 to TRBJ2-1; 10 bases are shared with TRBD2. CDR3 size: 11 residues.

In its sample, this clonotype was seen many times. The rearrangement joins TRBV29-1 to TRBJ2-2, with D uncertain. The CDR3 is 12 residues long. In germline, CDR1 is SQVTM, CDR2 ANQGSEA. The V end was cut by 5 bases, the J end by 6 bases, with 10 bases between. The CDR3 is CSVSVLPGELFF. The CDR3, as DNA: TGCAGCGTTTCTGTTCTACCCGGGGAGCTGTTTTTT.

This clonotype appeared a few times. The J gene is TRBJ2-4, the V gene TRBV20-1; maybe TRBD1 (5 bases). The CDR3 length is 14 residues. Per the germline V gene, CDR1 is DFQATT and CDR2 is SNEGSKA (reference sequence). V was cut by 6 bases and J by 0 bases, with 12 bases left in between. CDR3 protein: CSAYQTVAKNIQYF. The CDR3 coding sequence is TGCAGTGCATATCAGACAGTAGCCAAAAACATTCAGTACTTC.

Note on this clonotype: This could be a read error, since a much larger clone is one nucleotide away. The chain uses TRBV12-3 or TRBV12-4 and TRBJ2-3; no reliable D call. The CDR3 covers 14 residues. Trimming pared 1 base from V and 4 bases from J, leaving 9 bases between. The CDR3 DNA sequence: TGTGCCAGCAGTTTAGAGGGCCGCGCAGATACGCAGTATTTT. Its protein is CASSLEGRADTQYF.

In its sample, this clonotype was seen many times. The rearrangement links TRBV20-1 to TRBJ2-5; D gene unclear. Germline V gene lookup returns CDR1 DFQATT and CDR2 SNEGSKA (reference sequence). V lost 3 bases to trimming and J lost 1 base, with 9 bases between them. The length of the CDR3 is 13 residues. The CDR3 spells CSARWRTQETQYF. In DNA form, the CDR3 reads TGCAGTGCTAGGTGGCGCACCCAAGAGACCCAGTACTTC.

This clonotype has a count of ten or more. The rearrangement links TRBV20-1 to TRBJ2-3, with D tentatively TRBD1 (6 bases). Germline V lookup: CDR1 DFQATT, CDR2 SNEGSKA (reference sequence). The CDR3 has 13 residues. V shed 6 bases and J shed 1 base, with 11 bases lying between them. Here the CDR3 reads CSATGQRTDTQYF. CDR3 coding DNA: TGCAGTGCCACGGGACAACGCACAGATACGCAGTATTTT.

This rearrangement joins TRBV5-4 to TRBJ2-7; D remains ambiguous. The CDR3 runs to 12 residues. Germline CDR1 SGHNT, CDR2 YYREEE (reference sequence). Deletions cut 3 bases from V and 6 bases from J, with 10 bases between. The CDR3 spells CASSWHTAEQYF. The CDR3 DNA follows: TGTGCCAGCAGCTGGCACACGGCCGAGCAGTACTTC. The whole variable domain, remainder taken from reference TRBV5-4 and TRBJ2-7, is ETGVTQSPTHLIKTRGQQVTLRCSSQSGHNTVSWYQQALGQGPQFIFQYYREEENGRGNFPPRFSGLQFPNYSSELNVNALELDDSALYLCASSWHTAEQYFGPGTRLTVT.

Many counts were recorded for this clonotype. V gene TRBV6-2 or TRBV6-3 combines with J gene TRBJ1-1; D not certain. Trimming shortened V by 5 bases and J by 5 bases, and 12 bases separated the two germline ends. Germline CDR1 is MNHEY and CDR2 is SVGEGT. The CDR3 has 13 residues. CDR3 region: CASSPIGNTEAFF. The CDR3 region has the DNA TGTGCCAGCAGTCCCATCGGGAATACTGAAGCTTTCTTT.

To note about this clonotype: Its ends do not fully match the called genes, so a read error is possible. The chain couples TRBV5-3 to TRBJ2-2, with 11 positions matching TRBD2. TRBV5-3 is reported as an ORF; its role is uncertain. The CDR3 runs 19 residues. CDR3 in amino acids: CASSFVLAGVYANTGELFF. DNA for the CDR3: TGTGCCAGCAGCTTTGTACTAGCGGGAGTCTACGCGAACACCGGGGAGCTGTTTTTT.

This clonotype was counted a few times. V and J are TRBV10-3 and TRBJ2-1, with TRBD2 as a possible D gene (7 bases). Looked up from germline, CDR1 is ENHRY and CDR2 is SYGVKD. Trimming removed 2 bases from V and 9 bases from J, with 14 bases in between. The CDR3 sequence is 14 residues long. The CDR3, as DNA: TGTGCCATCAGTGAGCCGAGGGGGGGCCGTGAGCAGTTCTTC. As protein: CAISEPRGGREQFF.

The table lists this clonotype with many counts. The gene calls are TRBV20-1 and TRBJ2-1; 7 nucleotides agree with TRBD2. The V segment lost 5 bases and the J segment 5 bases; nucleotides outside the gene matches: 9. The length of the CDR3 is 14 residues. Germline V lookup: CDR1 DFQATT, CDR2 SNEGSKA (reference sequence). This CDR3 is CSALLANQHNEQFF. The CDR3 DNA is TGCAGTGCTCTACTAGCGAACCAGCACAATGAGCAGTTCTTC.

This clonotype has only a few counts. This chain joins TRBV7-8 and TRBJ1-4, with no clear D. Trimming removed 1 base at V and 4 bases at J, with 13 bases between. Per germline, CDR1 SGHVS and CDR2 FQNEAQ. This CDR3 is built from 16 residues. Here the CDR3 reads CASSLGRAGVNEKLFF. Here the CDR3 DNA reads TGTGCCAGCAGCTTAGGGAGGGCAGGAGTTAATGAAAAACTGTTTTTT.

Many counts were recorded for this clonotype. The chain is built from TRBV4-3 and TRBJ2-3; TRBD2 agrees at 8 bases. V shed 5 bases and J 4 bases; nucleotides not matched to a gene: 11. In germline, CDR1 is LGHNA, CDR2 YSLEER. The CDR3 extends over 16 amino acids. CDR3 bases: TGCGCCAGCAGCGGATACCAGCGGGAGTCCCCAGATACGCAGTATTTT. This codes for CASSGYQRESPDTQYF.

About this clonotype: This may come from a read error, since a much larger clone is one base off. The rearrangement uses TRBV7-6 and TRBJ2-1; D call uncertain. Trimming pared 1 base from V and 6 bases from J, leaving 7 bases between. Germline values: CDR1 SGHVS, CDR2 FNYEAQ. CDR3 length equals 13 residues. The chain's CDR3 is CASSLGAVNEQFF. CDR3 bases: TGTGCCAGCAGCTTAGGGGCGGTCAATGAGCAGTTCTTC. Looking up the rest from reference TRBV7-6 and TRBJ2-1 gives the full variable domain: GAGVSQSPRYKVTKRGQDVALRCDPISGHVSLYWYRQALGQGPEFLTYFNYEAQQDKSGLPNDRFSAERPEGSISTLTIQRTEQRDSAMYRCASSLGAVNEQFFGPGTRLTVL.

The gene calls are TRBV6-1 and TRBJ2-7, with D unresolved. Trimming stripped 7 bases from V and 3 bases from J, with 7 bases between. Germline CDR1 MNHNS, CDR2 SASEGT. The CDR3 consists of 11 residues. CDR3 amino acids: CASTGNYEQYF. The CDR3, as DNA: TGTGCCAGCACAGGTAACTACGAGCAGTACTTC.

Many counts were recorded for this clonotype. The chain uses TRBV9 and TRBJ2-7, with TRBD1 matching 7 bases. The CDR3 runs 15 residues. J lost 7 bases, V lost 2 bases, and 12 bases had no gene match. Germline values: CDR1 SGDLS, CDR2 YYNGEE. The chain's CDR3 is CASSVGTALPPEQYF. CDR3 nucleotide sequence: TGTGCCAGCAGCGTGGGGACAGCCCTACCCCCGGAGCAGTACTTC.

Concerning this clonotype: A much bigger clone sits one base away, suggesting this may be a read error. The chain has TRBV12-3 or TRBV12-4 and TRBJ1-5, with D uncertain. V dropped 4 bases and J dropped 4 bases, with 11 bases sitting between them. The CDR3 sequence is 14 residues long. CDR3 residues: CASSSGRMNQPQHF. DNA for the CDR3: TGTGCCAGCAGTTCCGGACGGATGAATCAGCCCCAGCATTTT.